These T cell receptor beta chains were read from a single sample in a study of T cells in localized non-small cell lung cancer. Assay: immunoSEQ multiplex PCR; the TCRdb copy retains only in-frame clones and omits some. Found here are roughly 48,000 clones, around 77% of them singletons; the top ten hold about 15%. The sample consisted of peripheral blood, taken before any cancer treatment. These receptors all stem from a man aged 35 to 69 with stage I squamous cell lung carcinoma. The CDR3 runs from the conserved cysteine through the conserved F or W. D genes are given only for firm matches. Only part of the rows carry a size: once, few, many, or a class if the clone is expanded.

v_gene: TRBV5-6; j_gene: TRBJ2-6; abundance: .; d_gene: .; CDR3aa: CASSSGQLSGANVLTF; CDR3nt: TGTGCCAGCAGCTCCGGACAGCTCTCTGGGGCCAACGTCCTGACTTTC
v_gene: TRBV9; j_gene: TRBJ1-6; abundance: .; d_gene: .; CDR3aa: CASSAEPGSPLHF; CDR3nt: TGTGCCAGCAGCGCCGAGCCGGGGTCACCCCTCCACTTT
v_gene: TRBV5-8; j_gene: TRBJ2-2; abundance: .; d_gene: .; CDR3aa: CASSEGTHFRAGELFF; CDR3nt: TGTGCCAGCAGCGAGGGGACACACTTCAGGGCCGGGGAGCTGTTTTTT
v_gene: TRBV9; j_gene: TRBJ2-1; abundance: .; d_gene: TRBD1; CDR3aa: CASSVRQGSYNEQFF; CDR3nt: TGTGCCAGCAGCGTGCGACAGGGCTCCTACAATGAGCAGTTCTTC
v_gene: TRBV7-2; j_gene: TRBJ1-4; abundance: .; d_gene: .; CDR3aa: CASSLTTDKLFF; CDR3nt: TGTGCCAGCAGCTTGACGACAGATAAACTGTTTTTT
v_gene: TRBV27; j_gene: TRBJ2-2; abundance: .; d_gene: .; CDR3aa: CASRGQQTNTGELFF; CDR3nt: TGTGCCAGCAGAGGACAGCAAACAAACACCGGGGAGCTGTTTTTT
v_gene: TRBV11-1; j_gene: TRBJ1-1; abundance: .; d_gene: .; CDR3aa: CASSLVGDNEAFF; CDR3nt: TGTGCCAGCAGCTTAGTAGGGGATAATGAAGCTTTCTTT
v_gene: TRBV28; j_gene: TRBJ2-5; abundance: .; d_gene: TRBD1; CDR3aa: CASSPHDPGTGAQYF; CDR3nt: TGTGCCAGCAGTCCCCACGACCCCGGGACAGGGGCCCAGTACTTC
v_gene: TRBV7-2; j_gene: TRBJ2-2; abundance: .; d_gene: .; CDR3aa: CASSTARGRELFF; CDR3nt: TGTGCCAGCAGCACAGCGAGGGGTAGGGAGCTGTTTTTT
v_gene: TRBV5-1; j_gene: TRBJ1-1; abundance: .; d_gene: .; CDR3aa: CASSLGTGSGEAFF; CDR3nt: TGCGCCAGCAGCTTGGGGACGGGGAGCGGGGAAGCTTTCTTT
v_gene: TRBV15; j_gene: TRBJ1-6; abundance: .; d_gene: .; CDR3aa: CATSRLRGGYNSPLHF; CDR3nt: TGTGCCACCAGCCGCCTAAGGGGTGGCTATAATTCACCCCTCCACTTT
v_gene: TRBV27; j_gene: TRBJ1-6; abundance: few; d_gene: .; CDR3aa: CASSFSRDNSPLHF; CDR3nt: TGTGCCAGCAGTTTCTCCAGGGATAATTCACCCCTCCACTTT
v_gene: TRBV6-4; j_gene: TRBJ1-4; abundance: few; d_gene: TRBD1; CDR3aa: CASSDREGEKLFF; CDR3nt: TGTGCCAGCAGCGACAGGGAGGGTGAAAAACTGTTTTTT
v_gene: TRBV27; j_gene: TRBJ1-1; abundance: .; d_gene: TRBD1; CDR3aa: CASSLSWGGQGGTEAFF; CDR3nt: TGTGCCAGCAGTTTATCCTGGGGGGGGCAGGGGGGCACTGAAGCTTTCTTT
v_gene: TRBV2; j_gene: TRBJ2-2; abundance: .; d_gene: TRBD1; CDR3aa: CASLGQGGTGELFF; CDR3nt: TGTGCCAGCCTGGGACAGGGAGGCACCGGGGAGCTGTTTTTT
v_gene: TRBV6-5; j_gene: TRBJ1-2; abundance: .; d_gene: .; CDR3aa: CASSYLTGQNLPYTF; CDR3nt: TGTGCCAGCAGTTATTTGACGGGACAAAATTTACCCTACACCTTC
v_gene: TRBV5-4; j_gene: TRBJ1-2; abundance: .; d_gene: TRBD1; CDR3aa: CASSLNLGQVGYTF; CDR3nt: TGTGCCAGCAGCTTAAACCTAGGACAGGTCGGCTACACCTTC
v_gene: TRBV27; j_gene: TRBJ2-1; abundance: .; d_gene: .; CDR3aa: CASSYLQGHEQFF; CDR3nt: TGTGCCAGCAGTTACCTACAGGGCCATGAGCAGTTCTTC
v_gene: TRBV5-4; j_gene: TRBJ2-3; abundance: .; d_gene: .; CDR3aa: CASSLDLQGTDTQYF; CDR3nt: TGTGCCAGCAGCCTTGACCTACAAGGGACAGATACGCAGTATTTT
v_gene: TRBV7-8; j_gene: TRBJ1-6; abundance: .; d_gene: .; CDR3aa: CASSLRRVGSYNSPLHF; CDR3nt: TGTGCCAGCAGCTTAAGGCGGGTAGGGTCCTATAATTCACCCCTCCACTTT
v_gene: TRBV5-8; j_gene: TRBJ1-5; abundance: .; d_gene: .; CDR3aa: CASNLQFYSNQPQHF; CDR3nt: TGTGCCAGCAACCTACAGTTTTATAGCAATCAGCCCCAGCATTTT
v_gene: TRBV6-4; j_gene: TRBJ1-2; abundance: .; d_gene: .; CDR3aa: CASSDWSTGGYTF; CDR3nt: TGTGCCAGCAGTGACTGGTCCACGGGTGGCTACACCTTC
v_gene: TRBV4-2; j_gene: TRBJ2-3; abundance: .; d_gene: TRBD2; CDR3aa: CASRQRAGEGTDTQYF; CDR3nt: TGTGCCAGCAGGCAAAGAGCGGGGGAGGGCACAGATACGCAGTATTTT
v_gene: TRBV6-1; j_gene: TRBJ1-5; abundance: .; d_gene: .; CDR3aa: CAVSTASSNQPQHF; CDR3nt: TGTGCCGTTTCGACCGCCTCGAGCAATCAGCCCCAGCATTTT
v_gene: TRBV19; j_gene: TRBJ1-1; abundance: .; d_gene: TRBD1; CDR3aa: CASSTQGGTEAFF; CDR3nt: TGTGCCAGTAGTACTCAGGGGGGGACTGAAGCTTTCTTT
v_gene: TRBV5-1; j_gene: TRBJ1-4; abundance: .; d_gene: .; CDR3aa: CASSLSGTHQEKLFF; CDR3nt: TGCGCCAGCAGCTTATCCGGGACACATCAAGAAAAACTGTTTTTT
v_gene: TRBV9; j_gene: TRBJ2-3; abundance: few; d_gene: TRBD2; CDR3aa: CASSPGTSGAGGYTQYF; CDR3nt: TGTGCCAGCAGCCCCGGGACTAGCGGGGCCGGGGGGTATACGCAGTATTTT
v_gene: TRBV28; j_gene: TRBJ1-1; abundance: .; d_gene: .; CDR3aa: CASRHWELGGTEAFF; CDR3nt: TGTGCCAGCAGGCACTGGGAGCTTGGTGGGACTGAAGCTTTCTTT
v_gene: TRBV28; j_gene: TRBJ1-1; abundance: .; d_gene: TRBD1; CDR3aa: CASTPLTGRTEAFF; CDR3nt: TGTGCCAGCACACCTTTGACAGGGAGGACTGAAGCTTTCTTT
v_gene: TRBV30; j_gene: TRBJ2-7; abundance: .; d_gene: .; CDR3aa: CAWSPTGPSYEQYF; CDR3nt: TGTGCCTGGAGTCCCACGGGACCATCCTACGAGCAGTACTTC
v_gene: TRBV15; j_gene: TRBJ2-3; abundance: .; d_gene: TRBD1; CDR3aa: CATSVDRGNTDTQYF; CDR3nt: TGTGCCACCAGCGTGGACAGGGGGAACACAGATACGCAGTATTTT
v_gene: TRBV19; j_gene: TRBJ1-5; abundance: .; d_gene: .; CDR3aa: CASKEGGPQNQPQHF; CDR3nt: TGTGCCAGTAAAGAGGGGGGTCCCCAAAATCAGCCCCAGCATTTT
v_gene: TRBV18; j_gene: TRBJ1-2; abundance: .; d_gene: .; CDR3aa: CASSPPSGPYGYTF; CDR3nt: TGTGCCAGCTCACCCCCATCCGGACCTTATGGCTACACCTTC
v_gene: TRBV28; j_gene: TRBJ2-7; abundance: .; d_gene: .; CDR3aa: CASSFSAEQYF; CDR3nt: TGTGCCAGCAGTTTTTCGGCCGAGCAGTACTTC
v_gene: TRBV6-1; j_gene: TRBJ1-6; abundance: few; d_gene: .; CDR3aa: CASRGTGSNSPLHF; CDR3nt: TGTGCCAGCAGAGGTACAGGGAGTAACTCACCCCTCCACTTT
v_gene: TRBV6-4; j_gene: TRBJ2-3; abundance: .; d_gene: .; CDR3aa: CASSAGTFTDTQYF; CDR3nt: TGTGCCAGCAGTGCCGGGACTTTTACAGATACGCAGTATTTT
v_gene: TRBV11-2; j_gene: TRBJ2-2; abundance: .; d_gene: TRBD2; CDR3aa: CASSSAGGSYTGELFF; CDR3nt: TGTGCCAGCAGCTCAGCGGGGGGGTCATACACCGGGGAGCTGTTTTTT
v_gene: TRBV27; j_gene: TRBJ1-5; abundance: .; d_gene: TRBD1; CDR3aa: CASSWTGLQPQHF; CDR3nt: TGTGCCAGCAGTTGGACAGGGCTCCAGCCCCAGCATTTT
v_gene: TRBV5-8; j_gene: TRBJ2-3; abundance: .; d_gene: .; CDR3aa: CASSFGRSGLADTQYF; CDR3nt: TGTGCCAGCAGCTTTGGGCGATCCGGTCTCGCAGATACGCAGTATTTT
v_gene: TRBV19; j_gene: TRBJ1-1; abundance: once; d_gene: .; CDR3aa: CASSPGRRDTEAFF; CDR3nt: TGTGCCAGTAGTCCAGGGCGGCGGGATACTGAAGCTTTCTTT